The following is a T cell receptor (beta chain) sequence with its context. The treatment: about 20 received Ad26.COV2.S at low or high dose, single or two shots; about 5 received placebo; per-sample allocation not given. Collection of the samples took place on day 63 after the first injection of vaccine or placebo. The germline gives CDR1 SGHRS, CDR2 YFSETQ. V lost 0 bases to trimming and J lost 5 bases; unmatched junction nucleotides: 13. The CDR3 covers 19 residues. The data derive from a study of Ad26.COV2.S vaccination and SARS-CoV-2 variants. Measured with immunoSEQ multiplex PCR; TCRdb has only the in-frame clones, and not every one. The data hold about 410,000 clones, with around 92% observed a single time.

The receptor was derived from a person between 18 and 59 years old who received the Ad26.COV2.S COVID-19 vaccine or a placebo. The sequences come from peripheral blood, collected in a trial of Ad26.COV2.S vaccine versus placebo. The chain couples TRBV5-1 to TRBJ2-5; 13 bases agree with TRBD2. This CDR3 is CASSLGGLAGAGMKETQYF. CDR3 sequence (DNA): TGCGCCAGCAGCTTGGGAGGACTAGCGGGGGCCGGTATGAAGGAGACCCAGTACTTC. The whole variable domain, filled in from reference TRBV5-1 and TRBJ2-5, reads KAGVTQTPRYLIKTRGQQVTLSCSPISGHRSVSWYQQTPGQGLQFLFEYFSETQRNKGNFPGRFSGRQFSNSRSEMNVSTLELGDSALYLCASSLGGLAGAGMKETQYFGPGTRLLVL.